This entry describes one T cell receptor (beta chain). Participants were aged about 18 to 89 years, lived in around 25 US areas, and enrolled virtually. Donors of Cohort 3 who recovered were those that had two negative PCRs, clearance, or symptom resolution. The data originate from a study of blood T cell repertoires in COVID-19. Study at large: From the United States, Italy and Spain came samples of acute and convalescent COVID-19.

Profiling relied on immunoSEQ multiplex PCR, and the TCRdb table lists in-frame clones only, not all of them. The sample includes some 430,000 clones, less than 95% seen only once; the top ten take about 0.57%. Trimming took off 2 bases at V and 1 base at J, with 10 bases between the two ends. Per the germline V gene, CDR1 is SGDLS and CDR2 is YYNGEE. This CDR3 spans 15 amino acids. Sequenced: PBMCs or T cells enriched from blood (not recorded which). The TCR comes from a young man who had recovered from COVID-19. J is TRBJ1-5 and V is TRBV9, with D possibly TRBD1 on 5 matching bases. The CDR3 coding sequence is TGTGCCAGCAGCGTGACTGGGGCGAGCAATCAGCCCCAGCATTTT. Protein product: CASSVTGASNQPQHF.